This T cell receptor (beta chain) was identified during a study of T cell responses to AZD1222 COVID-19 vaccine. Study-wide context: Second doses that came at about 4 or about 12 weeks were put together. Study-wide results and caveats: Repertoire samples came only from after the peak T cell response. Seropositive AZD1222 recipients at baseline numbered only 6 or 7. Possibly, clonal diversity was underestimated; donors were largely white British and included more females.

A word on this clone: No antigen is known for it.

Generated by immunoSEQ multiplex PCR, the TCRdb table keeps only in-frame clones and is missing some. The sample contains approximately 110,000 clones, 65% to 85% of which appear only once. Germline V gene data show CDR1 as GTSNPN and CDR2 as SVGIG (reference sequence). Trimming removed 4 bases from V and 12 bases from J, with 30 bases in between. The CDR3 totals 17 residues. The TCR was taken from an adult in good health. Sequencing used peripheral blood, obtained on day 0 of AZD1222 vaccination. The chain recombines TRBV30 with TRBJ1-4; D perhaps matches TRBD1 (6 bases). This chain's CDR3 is CAWNGLSDSGFKGELFF. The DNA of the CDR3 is TGTGCCTGGAACGGTCTCAGCGACAGCGGGTTTAAGGGGGAACTGTTTTTT.